This T cell receptor (beta chain) was captured by sequencing in a study of T cell changes during pregnancy in multiple sclerosis. This clone came up a few times. TCRdb's copy holds only in-frame clones and misses some; the assay was immunoSEQ multiplex PCR. The sample shows approximately 93,000 clones, more than 85% of them seen only once. This CDR3 comprises 15 residues. V gave up 3 bases and J gave up 10 bases, with 16 bases separating them. Germline CDR1 and CDR2: MNHEY and SVGAGI. The chain joins TRBV6-5 to TRBJ1-6; possible D gene TRBD1, 5 bases. The receptor was derived from a female donor in good health, enrolled as a control in a pregnancy study. Sample: peripheral blood, taken in the first trimester of pregnancy. The CDR3 protein is CASSYSSRGTSPLHF. For the CDR3, the DNA is TGTGCCAGCAGTTATTCATCGCGGGGGACCTCACCCCTCCACTTT.